These 24 T cell receptor beta chains were all obtained from the same sample, sequenced in a study of shared clonotypes between healthy human individuals. Generated by immunoSEQ multiplex PCR, the TCRdb table keeps only in-frame clones and is missing some. Counted here are approximately 2.1 million clones, 90% to 95% occurring once; the ten biggest clones make up about 0.39%. Sequencing was carried out using naive CD4+ T cells from PBMCs. Documented subset: CD45RA+ positively selected. The receptors were gathered from a man younger than 35 in good health. Some clones in this sample may be carry-over from other donors' samples.

The chain combines TRBV2 with TRBJ1-2; the D gene is possibly TRBD1 (5 bases). Germline V gene data show CDR1 as SNHLY and CDR2 as FYNNEI. V dropped 6 bases and J dropped 3 bases, with 14 bases sitting between them. The CDR3 is 14 amino acids. This chain's CDR3 is CASSQQGGDYGYTF. In DNA, the CDR3 is TGTGCCAGCAGCCAGCAGGGTGGGGACTATGGCTACACCTTC.

The chain has TRBV9 and TRBJ2-1; no clear D. Trimming removed 0 bases at V and 5 bases at J, with 9 bases between. The CDR3 runs to 14 residues. Germline V gene lookup returns CDR1 SGDLS and CDR2 YYNGEE. The CDR3 DNA follows: TGTGCCAGCAGCGTAGTGGGGATTAACAATGAGCAGTTCTTC. Its protein is CASSVVGINNEQFF.

V usage is TRBV2 and J usage is TRBJ1-3; D is perhaps TRBD1 (6 bases). This CDR3 is built from 15 residues. Per the germline V gene, CDR1 is SNHLY and CDR2 is FYNNEI. Trimming cost V 4 bases and J 4 bases, with 14 bases left between them. The CDR3 reads CASSAITGLGNTIYF. The CDR3, as DNA: TGTGCCAGCAGTGCTATCACAGGGCTAGGAAACACCATATATTTT.

The chain joins TRBV19 to TRBJ2-1, with D perhaps TRBD1 (5 bases). Germline V gene sequence: CDR1 LNHDA, CDR2 SQIVND (reference sequence). This CDR3 is 16 amino acids long. V lost 4 bases and J lost 2, with 15 bases in between. The CDR3 loop is CASSTGFWGPYNEQFF. The DNA of the CDR3 is TGTGCCAGTAGTACCGGGTTTTGGGGCCCCTACAATGAGCAGTTCTTC.

Concerning this clone: The same CDR3 arises from other DNA sequences in this sample as well. The chain uses TRBV6-1 and TRBJ2-7; the match to TRBD1 covers 10 bases. There are 13 residues in the CDR3. Germline CDR1 and CDR2: MNHNS and SASEGT. Trimming cost V 6 bases and J 5 bases; bases outside gene matches: 4. This CDR3 reads CASRRQGADEQYF. The CDR3 coding sequence is TGTGCCAGCAGGCGACAGGGGGCAGACGAGCAGTACTTC.

The chain uses TRBV5-1 and TRBJ1-4; possible D gene TRBD1, 6 bases. V gave up 1 base and J gave up 5 bases, with 9 bases separating them. Germline values: CDR1 SGHRS, CDR2 YFSETQ. The CDR3 sequence is 14 residues long. Written as DNA, the CDR3 is TGCGCCAGCAGCTTGACAGGGACGAATGAAAAACTGTTTTTT. Translated: CASSLTGTNEKLFF.

On this clone itself: Other DNA sequences in this specimen translate into the identical CDR3. The chain joins TRBV18 to TRBJ2-7; D is unresolved. CDR3 length: 13 amino acids. Trimming removed 2 bases at V and 2 bases at J, with 7 bases between. CDR1 is KGHSH, CDR2 LQKENI, per germline. The CDR3 DNA sequence: TGTGCCAGCTCACCAAGCCAGACCTACGAGCAGTACTTC. The encoded protein is CASSPSQTYEQYF.

The chain couples TRBV30 to TRBJ1-1, with a possible D match to TRBD1 (5 bases). V lost 1 base and J lost 5, with 14 bases in between. CDR1 is GTSNPN, CDR2 SVGIG, per germline (reference sequence). The CDR3 covers 14 residues. In DNA, the CDR3 is TGTGCCTGGAGTGGTAGGGGCGGGAAGACTGAAGCTTTCTTT. It yields the protein CAWSGRGGKTEAFF.

The chain combines TRBV20-1 with TRBJ1-2; no clear D gene. In germline, CDR1 is DFQATT, CDR2 SNEGSKA (reference sequence). The CDR3 covers 11 residues. V dropped 4 bases and J dropped 4 bases, with 7 bases sitting between them. The CDR3 reads CSAIPIYGYTF. The DNA of the CDR3 is TGCAGTGCTATCCCAATCTATGGCTACACCTTC.

The chain employs TRBV7-8 and TRBJ2-3, with D possibly being TRBD1 (6 bases). This CDR3 comprises 13 residues. With 0 bases removed from V and 6 bases from J, the gap between germline ends came to 7 bases. Germline CDR1 and CDR2: SGHVS and FQNEAQ. CDR3 bases: TGTGCCAGCAGCTTAGCGGGGGCTGATACGCAGTATTTT. It specifies CASSLAGADTQYF.

The chain joins TRBV28 to TRBJ1-2, with 10 bases fitting TRBD1. The CDR3 has 16 residues. V was pared by 8 bases and J by 4 bases, with 13 bases of the junction left unmatched. CDR1 is MDHEN, CDR2 SYDVKM, per germline. Here the CDR3 DNA reads TGTGCCAGCTTAAGACAGGGGGCGACCTCTTCCTATGGCTACACCTTC. It is translated as CASLRQGATSSYGYTF.

The genes are TRBV25-1 and TRBJ2-5, with 11 bases matching TRBD2. Losses at the gene ends were 6 bases for V and 5 bases for J; bases not matched to a gene: 5. The CDR3 length is 14 residues. In germline, CDR1 is MGHDK, CDR2 SYGVNS. The CDR3, as DNA: TGTGCCAGCAGCGTAGCGGGAGGGAGGGAGACCCAGTACTTC. Residues: CASSVAGGRETQYF.

This chain connects TRBV27 to TRBJ2-3, with D possibly matching TRBD2 (6 bases). The V gene lost 4 bases and the J gene lost 5 bases, with 10 bases spanning the gap. This CDR3 is built from 13 residues. Germline V lookup: CDR1 MNHEY, CDR2 SMNVEV (reference sequence). The CDR3 DNA reads as TGTGCCAGCAGTTCGGGACTCCGAGATACGCAGTATTTT. As protein: CASSSGLRDTQYF.

The CDR3 protein is CASSLALAEYNEQFF. CDR3 DNA sequence: TGTGCCAGCAGCTTAGCCCTAGCCGAGTACAATGAGCAGTTCTTC. V and J are TRBV7-9 and TRBJ2-1; D might be TRBD2 (5 bases). Trimming stripped 0 bases from V and 4 bases from J, with 10 bases between. Germline CDR1 and CDR2: SEHNR and FQNEAQ (reference sequence). The CDR3 sequence is 15 residues long.

This chain links TRBV18 with TRBJ2-1; 7 positions match TRBD2. Germline CDR1 is KGHSH and CDR2 is LQKENI. The CDR3 extends over 13 amino acids. V shed 4 bases and J 5 bases; nucleotides not matched to a gene: 2. CDR3 bases: TGTGCCAGCTCACAGGGAGGGAACAATGAGCAGTTCTTC. Protein: CASSQGGNNEQFF.

This clone was counted once. This sequence joins TRBV5-1 and TRBJ2-5; D may match TRBD1 or TRBD2 (6 bases each). Trimming took off 0 bases at V and 2 bases at J, with 14 bases between the two ends. The CDR3 has 16 residues. The germline V gene has CDR1 SGHRS and CDR2 YFSETQ. CDR3 bases: TGCGCCAGCAGCTTGGTTTTAGGGGGGAGGCAAGAGACCCAGTACTTC. It yields the protein CASSLVLGGRQETQYF.

V gene TRBV10-3 combines with J gene TRBJ1-3; D is uncertain. The CDR3 extends over 12 amino acids. Trimming left V 6 bases short and J 0 bases short, with 3 bases between. Germline V gene sequence: CDR1 ENHRY, CDR2 SYGVKD. The CDR3 sequence: CAISSSGNTIYF. CDR3 nucleotides: TGTGCCATCAGCAGCTCTGGAAACACCATATATTTT.

The chain employs TRBV5-1 and TRBJ1-4; D gene ambiguous. Per germline, CDR1 SGHRS and CDR2 YFSETQ. V was clipped by 1 base and J by 6 bases, with 13 bases between them. The CDR3 totals 15 residues. In DNA form, the CDR3 reads TGCGCCAGCAGCTTGATTCAAGGGCGGGATGAAAAACTGTTTTTT. Translated, it gives CASSLIQGRDEKLFF.

This clone has just one count. The chain uses TRBV6-1 and TRBJ2-3, with D unclear. The CDR3 has 14 amino acids. Germline CDR1 and CDR2: MNHNS and SASEGT. V lost 3 bases and J lost 4, with 11 bases in between. The CDR3 here is CASSDPGLADTQYF. The CDR3 DNA sequence: TGTGCCAGCAGTGATCCCGGTTTAGCAGATACGCAGTATTTT.

This clone has a handful of counts. The chain has TRBV6-1 and TRBJ1-2; TRBD1 is a possible D gene (5 bases). V was clipped by 1 base and J by 4 bases, with 10 bases between them. The V gene's germline CDR1 is MNHNS and CDR2 SASEGT. This CDR3 is built from 14 residues. This chain's CDR3 is CASSEGDSLYGYTF. The CDR3 bases are TGTGCCAGCAGTGAAGGTGACAGCCTCTATGGCTACACCTTC.

The chain employs TRBV6-5 and TRBJ2-7; 7 bases map to TRBD1. CDR1 and CDR2 from the germline V gene are MNHEY and SVGAGI. CDR3 length: 14 residues. Trimming cost V 5 bases and J 1 base; bases outside gene matches: 5. The DNA for the CDR3 is TGTGCCAGCAGTCTTACAGGGGCTTCCTACGAGCAGTACTTC. Residues: CASSLTGASYEQYF.

This chain links TRBV2 with TRBJ1-3; D call uncertain. Germline V gene lookup returns CDR1 SNHLY and CDR2 FYNNEI. Trimming removed 7 bases from V and 4 bases from J, with 17 bases in between. The CDR3 runs to 15 residues. The CDR3: CASTTEAGMGNTIYF. DNA for the CDR3: TGTGCCAGCACAACCGAGGCTGGGATGGGAAACACCATATATTTT.

The V call is TRBV15, the J call TRBJ1-1; the D is unclear. The V end was cut by 4 bases, the J end by 3 bases, with 9 bases between. The CDR3 consists of 13 residues. From germline, CDR1 is LNHNV and CDR2 YYDKDF (reference sequence). In nucleotides, the CDR3 is TGTGCCACCAGCATACTCACGGACACTGAAGCTTTCTTT. Translating gives CATSILTDTEAFF.

The gene calls are TRBV7-2 and TRBJ2-5; D possibly matches TRBD1 or TRBD2 (5 bases each). Trimming removed 3 bases from V and 8 bases from J, with 31 bases in between. Per germline, CDR1 SGHTA and CDR2 FQGNSA. The CDR3 covers 19 residues. DNA of the CDR3: TGTGCCAGCAGCTTGACCGCCGGGACCACAGCCCACTATTTCGAAACCCAGTACTTC. Its translation: CASSLTAGTTAHYFETQYF. Full variable domain (remainder filled in from reference TRBV7-2 and TRBJ2-5): GAGVSQSPSNKVTEKGKDVELRCDPISGHTALYWYRQSLGQGLEFLIYFQGNSAPDKSGLPSDRFSAERTGGSVSTLTIQRTQQEDSAVYLCASSLTAGTTAHYFETQYFGPGTRLLVL.